These 6 T cell receptor beta chains originate from one sample sequenced in a study of patients and donors after allogeneic stem cell transplantation. TCRdb analysed the RT-PCR reads with MiXCR anew, one entry per CDR3 protein. The sample shows 98,000 or so distinct CDR3 sequences, less than 45% of them seen only once. Sequencing was performed on blood, either unsorted or a sorted T cell fraction (not recorded which). These receptors came from a human donor who was either an allogeneic HSCT recipient or a stem cell or donor lymphocyte infusion donor (not recorded which). It is not recorded whose cells these are; they may come from a transplant donor.

The rearrangement links TRBV5-1 to TRBJ2-3, with a tentative D call TRBD2 (5 bases). V dropped 2 bases and J dropped 5 bases, with 18 bases sitting between them. CDR3 length: 16 residues. In germline, CDR1 is SGHRS, CDR2 YFSETQ. The CDR3 region is CASSLLTHGGIDTQYF. The CDR3 DNA is TGCGCCAGCAGCTTATTAACACATGGAGGAATAGATACGCAGTATTTT.

This clonotype came up a few times. The chain recombines TRBV29-1 with TRBJ1-1; D call uncertain. Trimming removed 4 bases from V and 0 bases from J, with 6 bases in between. Germline V lookup: CDR1 SQVTM, CDR2 ANQGSEA. This CDR3 contains 12 residues. CDR3 sequence reads: CSVGPMNTEAFF. CDR3 DNA sequence: TGCAGCGTTGGACCCATGAACACTGAAGCTTTCTTT. The whole variable domain, filled in from reference TRBV29-1 and TRBJ1-1, reads SAVISQKPSRDICQRGTSLTIQCQVDSQVTMMFWYRQQPGQSLTLIATANQGSEATYESGFVIDKFPISRPNLTFSTLTVSNMSPEDSSIYLCSVGPMNTEAFFGQGTRLTVV.

A single count supports this clonotype. This rearrangement joins TRBV15 to TRBJ2-7; D is undetermined. Germline V gene sequence: CDR1 LNHNV, CDR2 YYDKDF (reference sequence). The CDR3 has 13 residues. V gave up 0 bases and J gave up 2 bases, with 5 bases separating them. CDR3 amino acids: CATSRDLPYEQYF. The CDR3, as DNA: TGTGCCACCAGCAGAGATTTGCCCTACGAGCAGTACTTC.

CDR3 bases: TGTGCCAGCAGCACGGATGGGGGAGCCATTCAGCCCCAGCATTTT. This translates into CASSTDGGAIQPQHF. This chain links TRBV7-2 with TRBJ1-5; possibly TRBD1 for D (5 bases). Germline values: CDR1 SGHTA, CDR2 FQGNSA. V shed 5 bases and J shed 6 bases, with 17 bases lying between them. The CDR3 runs to 15 residues.

This clonotype was seen a handful of times. The CDR3 protein is CASSQGRGGANNQPQHF. CDR3 nucleotides: TGCGCCAGCAGCCAGGGACGAGGGGGCGCGAACAATCAGCCCCAGCATTTT. The chain carries TRBV4-3 and TRBJ1-5, with 7 bases aligning to TRBD1. The germline V gene has CDR1 LGHNA and CDR2 YSLEER. Unmatched junction bases numbered 11, after V lost 3 bases and J lost 3 bases. This CDR3 contains 17 residues.

This clonotype has at least ten counts. The rearrangement joins TRBV7-2 to TRBJ1-3; D remains unclear. Germline CDR1 is SGHTA and CDR2 is FQGNSA. The CDR3 runs 14 residues. Trimming took 5 bases from V and 2 from J, leaving 10 bases between them. The CDR3 bases are TGTGCCAGCAGCCCGGACGGTACTGGAAACACCATATATTTT. This codes for CASSPDGTGNTIYF.